This T cell receptor (beta chain) was observed in a study of cytomegalovirus exposure and HLA in healthy donors. Findings and caveats of the study: In a later analysis, donors in an Asian-associated ancestry cluster reportedly had fewer N-insertions in productive TCRs than the cohort mean. Earlier results showed most TCR beta V segments being productive about 87% or about 30% of the time. Reported findings show TCR beta sequences accurately forecast HLA-A and HLA-B alleles in most subjects.

Turning to this clone: Its antigen is as yet unknown.

Unrecorded immune exposures were likely, despite nominal health at sampling. It was with 60 Vbeta and 13 Jbeta primers that the PCR ran. Generated by immunoSEQ multiplex PCR, the TCRdb table keeps only in-frame clones and is missing some. Of about 110,000 clones in the sample, around 72% were seen once. Germline CDR1 SNHLY, CDR2 FYNNEI. After removal of 4 bases from V and 1 base from J, the junction contained 6 bases not matched to a gene. This CDR3 spans 16 amino acids. V is TRBV2 and J is TRBJ2-2; 7 bases fit TRBD1. The clonotype originates from a woman in her forties in good health and CMV-seropositive. The sequencing input was PBMCs. In DNA form, the CDR3 reads TGTGCCAGCAGTGCCACCGGGACAGAGAACACCGGGGAGCTGTTTTTT. It translates to CASSATGTENTGELFF.